In its sample, the clone carrying this T cell receptor beta chain was seen a few times. Its antigen is still unknown. Some clones are missing from TCRdb's copy, which holds only in-frame ones; the method was immunoSEQ multiplex PCR. The table has around 170,000 clones, around 90% seen once. V lost 6 bases and J lost 4, with 12 bases in between. CDR1 and CDR2 from the germline V gene are MNHEY and SVGAGI. The CDR3 sequence is 13 residues long. The data are from a study of cytomegalovirus exposure and HLA in healthy donors. Study results and caveats: Across donors, most TCRs were seen rarely, yet some public ones were widespread.

The specimen was PBMCs. This sequence was found in a man between 18 and 29 years old in good health and CMV-seronegative. The chain carries TRBV6-5 and TRBJ1-1, with D possibly matching TRBD1 (6 bases). Here the CDR3 reads CASRASGATEAFF. For the CDR3, the DNA is TGTGCCAGCAGAGCCTCAGGGGCCACTGAAGCTTTCTTT.